There are a few counts of the clone carrying this T cell receptor (beta chain). The data belong to a study of HIV-infected patients and healthy controls. One entry per CDR3 protein, called by TCRdb with MiXCR from the 5' RACE reads. The sample has around 58,000 distinct CDR3 sequences, roughly 19% seen once. This CDR3 region has 17 residues. V was pared by 3 bases and J by 2 bases, with 9 bases of the junction left unmatched. Germline V CDR1 and CDR2: MGHRA, YSYEKL. This rearrangement joins TRBV4-1 to TRBJ2-2; 7 bases are shared with TRBD1. The TCR sequence derives from a human donor in good health. Sequencing input: CD4+ T cells from blood. CDR3 loop: CASSHRQGIANTGELFF. The CDR3 nucleotides are TGCGCCAGCAGCCACCGACAGGGAATAGCTAACACCGGGGAGCTGTTTTTT.